This T cell receptor beta chain is drawn from a study of T cell responses to AZD1222 COVID-19 vaccine. Study as a whole: Pooled samples include second doses given at about 4 or 12 weeks. Study-wide findings and caveats: Donors, mostly white British, included more females; clonal diversity was possibly underestimated. Along spike, vaccine-associated CD4 TCRs were found throughout, with dominance at 160-218 and 743-854. Increased Spike-specific TCR breadth and depth were observed after two AZD1222 doses.

CDR3 size: 13 residues. V shed 6 bases and J shed 6 bases, with 13 bases lying between them. Germline loops: CDR1 MNHNY, CDR2 SVGAGI (reference sequence). Comment on this clone: No antigen is known for it.

Sequencing was performed with immunoSEQ multiplex PCR; in TCRdb, only in-frame clones are kept and a portion is missing. The table includes more than 150,000 clones, around 89% detected once. This sequence originates from an adult in good health. The sequences come from peripheral blood, collected on day 0 of AZD1222 vaccination. This chain links TRBV6-6 with TRBJ2-3; D not resolved. Written as DNA, the CDR3 is TGTGCCAGCAGACAACCGTCTAAGGATACGCAGTATTTT. Protein sequence: CASRQPSKDTQYF.